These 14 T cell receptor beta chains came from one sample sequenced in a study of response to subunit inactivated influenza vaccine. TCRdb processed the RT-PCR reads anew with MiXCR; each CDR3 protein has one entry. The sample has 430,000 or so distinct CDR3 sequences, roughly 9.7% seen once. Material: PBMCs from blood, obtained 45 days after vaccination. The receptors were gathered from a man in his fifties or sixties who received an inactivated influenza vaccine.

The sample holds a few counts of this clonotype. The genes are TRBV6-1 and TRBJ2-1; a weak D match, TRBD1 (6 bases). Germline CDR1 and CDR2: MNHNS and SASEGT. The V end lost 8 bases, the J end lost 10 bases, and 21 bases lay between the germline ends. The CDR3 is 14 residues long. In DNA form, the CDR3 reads TGTGCCAGCGGTAAACAGGGACGGTTCGAAGAGCAGTTCTTC. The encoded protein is CASGKQGRFEEQFF.

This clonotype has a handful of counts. DNA of the CDR3: TGCAGTGCTAGAGGGACAGAGAGATATGGAAAACTGTTTTTT. Translated: CSARGTERYGKLFF. The chain combines TRBV20-1 with TRBJ1-4; tentative D call: TRBD1 (6 bases). Germline assignment: CDR1 DFQATT and CDR2 SNEGSKA (reference sequence). Trimming cost V 1 base and J 10 bases, with 16 bases left between them. The CDR3 is made up of 14 amino acids.

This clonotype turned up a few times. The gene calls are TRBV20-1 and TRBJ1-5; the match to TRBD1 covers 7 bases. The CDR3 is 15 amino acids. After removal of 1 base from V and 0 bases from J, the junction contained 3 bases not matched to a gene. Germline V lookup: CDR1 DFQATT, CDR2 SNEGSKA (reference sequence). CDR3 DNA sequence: TGCAGTGCTAGAGTGGGACAGATTAGCAATCAGCCCCAGCATTTT. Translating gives CSARVGQISNQPQHF.

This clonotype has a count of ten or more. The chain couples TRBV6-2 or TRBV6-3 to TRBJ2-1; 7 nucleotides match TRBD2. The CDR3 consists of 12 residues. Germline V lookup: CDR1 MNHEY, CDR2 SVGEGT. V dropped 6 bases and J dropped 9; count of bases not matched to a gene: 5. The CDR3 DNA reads TGTGCCAGCAGCCGGACTAGTGTTGAGCAGTTCTTC. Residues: CASSRTSVEQFF.

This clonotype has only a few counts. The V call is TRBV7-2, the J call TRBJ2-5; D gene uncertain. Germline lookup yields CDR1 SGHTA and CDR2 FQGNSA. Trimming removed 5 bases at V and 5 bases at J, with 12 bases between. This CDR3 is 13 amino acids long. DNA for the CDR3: TGTGCCAGCAGCCACCGGGTCCGGGAGACCCAGTACTTC. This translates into CASSHRVRETQYF.

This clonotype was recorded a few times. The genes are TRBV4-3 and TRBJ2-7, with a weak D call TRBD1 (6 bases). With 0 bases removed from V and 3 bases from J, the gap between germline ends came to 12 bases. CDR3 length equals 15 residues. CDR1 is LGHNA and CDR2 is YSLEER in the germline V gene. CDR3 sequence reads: CASSQDFGTIYEQYF. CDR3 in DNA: TGCGCCAGCAGCCAAGATTTCGGGACAATCTACGAGCAGTACTTC.

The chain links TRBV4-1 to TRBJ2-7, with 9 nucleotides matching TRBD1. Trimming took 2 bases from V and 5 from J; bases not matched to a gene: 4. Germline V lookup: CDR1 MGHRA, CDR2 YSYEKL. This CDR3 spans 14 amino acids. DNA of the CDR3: TGCGCCAGCAGCCAATTGACAGGGGGGGACGAGCAGTACTTC. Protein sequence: CASSQLTGGDEQYF.

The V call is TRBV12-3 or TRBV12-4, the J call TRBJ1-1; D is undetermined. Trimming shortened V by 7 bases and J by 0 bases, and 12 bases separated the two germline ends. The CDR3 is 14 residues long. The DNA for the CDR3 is TGTGCCAGCATTGGTTTTAACATGAACACTGAAGCTTTCTTT. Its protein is CASIGFNMNTEAFF.

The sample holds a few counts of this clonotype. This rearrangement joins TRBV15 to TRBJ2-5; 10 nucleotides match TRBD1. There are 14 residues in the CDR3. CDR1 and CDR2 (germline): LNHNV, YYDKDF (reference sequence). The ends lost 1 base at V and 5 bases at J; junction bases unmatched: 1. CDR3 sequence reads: CATSRGTGGETQYF. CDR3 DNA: TGTGCCACCAGCAGAGGGACAGGGGGGGAGACCCAGTACTTC.

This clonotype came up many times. The CDR3 loop reads CASSWGGSYEQYF. In DNA form, the CDR3 reads TGTGCCAGCAGTTGGGGAGGATCCTACGAGCAGTACTTC. This chain uses TRBV12-3 or TRBV12-4 with TRBJ2-7, with D perhaps matching TRBD2 (6 bases). V was pared by 4 bases and J by 1 base, with 8 bases between. The CDR3 spans 13 residues.

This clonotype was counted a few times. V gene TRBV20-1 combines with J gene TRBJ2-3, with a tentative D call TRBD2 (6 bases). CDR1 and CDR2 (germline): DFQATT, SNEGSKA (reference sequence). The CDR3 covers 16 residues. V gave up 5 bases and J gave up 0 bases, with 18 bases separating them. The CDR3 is CSAGLFASVSTDTQYF. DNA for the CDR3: TGCAGTGCTGGGTTGTTTGCTAGCGTGAGCACAGATACGCAGTATTTT.

In DNA, the CDR3 is TGTGCCACCAGCAGAGGATCAGGGAACACTGAAGCTTTCTTT. It is translated as CATSRGSGNTEAFF. J is TRBJ1-1 and V is TRBV15; D remains ambiguous. V lost 1 base to trimming and J lost 1 base, with 7 bases between them. The CDR3 has 14 amino acids. Germline-derived CDR1 and CDR2 are LNHNV and YYDKDF (reference sequence).

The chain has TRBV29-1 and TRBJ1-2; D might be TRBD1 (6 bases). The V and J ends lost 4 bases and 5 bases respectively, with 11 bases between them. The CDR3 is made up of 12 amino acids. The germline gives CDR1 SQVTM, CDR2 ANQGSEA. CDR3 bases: TGCAGCGTTGTGGGGGCGAGATATGGCTACACCTTC. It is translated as CSVVGARYGYTF.

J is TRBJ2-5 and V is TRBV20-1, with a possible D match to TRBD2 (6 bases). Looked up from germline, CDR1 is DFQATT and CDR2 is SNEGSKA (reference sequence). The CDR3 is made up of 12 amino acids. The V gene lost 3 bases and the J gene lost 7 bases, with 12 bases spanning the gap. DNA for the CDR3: TGCAGTGCTAGTCCGGGGGTGGGGACCCAGTACTTC. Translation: CSASPGVGTQYF.